The rows below give T cell receptor beta chains drawn from one sample of a study of blood T cell repertoires in COVID-19. TCRdb keeps only in-frame clones here, not all; method: immunoSEQ multiplex PCR. The sample has some 380,000 clones; 90% are singletons. The sample comprised peripheral blood. The source of these receptors is a man aged 18 to 29 with active or convalescent COVID-19. Both conserved end residues are part of each CDR3. D genes are given only for firm matches. The size of a clone is reported for some rows only, either as once, few or many, or as a class for expanded clones.

>NA|TRBJ2-7|NA|TRBV2
TGTGCCAGCAGTGAAGTAAGTTGGGCAGGTGAGAGCTCCTACGAGCAGTACTTC
CASSEVSWAGESSYEQYF
>NA|TRBJ2-1|NA|TRBV19
TGTGCCAGTACCTTACCGGGATTCAATGAGCAGTTCTTC
CASTLPGFNEQFF
>TRBD2|TRBJ2-1|NA|TRBV6-2/TRBV6-3
TGTGCCAGCAGTTACTCGATTGGGGCTCGCGGGAGGGTATACAATGAGCAGTTCTTC
CASSYSIGARGRVYNEQFF
>TRBD2|TRBJ2-7|NA|TRBV5-8
TGTGCCAGCAGCACCGGACTAGCGGTCCCTCGGGAGCAGTACTTC
CASSTGLAVPREQYF
>NA|TRBJ1-2|NA|TRBV27
TGTGCCAGCAGTTTATATCCAGGGGAACCCTATGGCTACACCTTC
CASSLYPGEPYGYTF
>NA|TRBJ2-7|NA|TRBV24-1
TGTGCCACCAGTGACCAGGGGAGTGCCGAGCAGTACTTC
CATSDQGSAEQYF
>NA|TRBJ1-2|NA|TRBV19
TGTGCCAGTAGTATATCCGGGACAAGCGGCTACACCTTC
CASSISGTSGYTF
>TRBD2|TRBJ2-1|once|TRBV4-1
TGCGCCAGCAGCCAAACCAGACTAGCCAGTGAGCAGTTCTTC
CASSQTRLASEQFF
>TRBD1|TRBJ1-4|few|TRBV4-3
TGCGCCAGCAGCCAAGCTGGGACAGAGAATGAAAAACTGTTTTTT
CASSQAGTENEKLFF
>NA|TRBJ1-1|few|TRBV5-6
TGTGCCAGCAATGGAGGTACGTCCATGAACACTGAAGCTTTCTTT
CASNGGTSMNTEAFF
>NA|TRBJ1-1|NA|TRBV16
TGTGCCAGCAGCCCCAAAATCGCAGGGAACACTGAAGCTTTCTTT
CASSPKIAGNTEAFF
>NA|TRBJ1-2|NA|TRBV6-6
TGTGCCAGCAGTTACGGGGGAGCGGGCTATGGCTACACCTTC
CASSYGGAGYGYTF
>TRBD1|TRBJ1-2|NA|TRBV28
TGTGCCAGCAGTTCACGGGCCAACCGGGACAGGGGACTTTATGGCTACACCTTC
CASSSRANRDRGLYGYTF
>NA|TRBJ2-3|NA|TRBV28
TGTGCCAGCAGTTTACTAGACACAGATACGCAGTATTTT
CASSLLDTDTQYF
>NA|TRBJ2-7|NA|TRBV10-3
TGTGCCAGCAGGGGGGACACCTCCTACGAGCAGTACTTC
CASRGDTSYEQYF
>NA|TRBJ2-3|NA|TRBV5-1
TGCGCCAGCAGCCTCTCCGGGAGCACAGATACGCAGTATTTT
CASSLSGSTDTQYF
>NA|TRBJ1-1|NA|TRBV19
TGTGCCAGTAGTATAGTCTTCGGGGGGTACACTGAAGCTTTCTTT
CASSIVFGGYTEAFF
>NA|TRBJ2-5|NA|TRBV9
TGTGCCAGCAGCCCGCGGGGAGAGACCCAGTACTTC
CASSPRGETQYF
>TRBD2|TRBJ2-5|NA|TRBV11-2
TGTGCCAGCAGCCCCCGAGCGGGAGGGGGGCAAGAGACCCAGTACTTC
CASSPRAGGGQETQYF
>TRBD2|TRBJ2-3|once|TRBV7-2
TGTGCCAGCAGCTTATCGGCAGGGAGGGCAGATACGCAGTATTTT
CASSLSAGRADTQYF
>NA|TRBJ1-5|NA|TRBV7-2
TGTGCCAGCAGCTTAAGAGGGACCCAGCATTTT
CASSLRGTQHF
>TRBD1|TRBJ2-4|NA|TRBV11-2
TGTGCCAGCAGCTCCTACAGGGGGCGTGGAGATCTAGCCAAAAACATTCAGTACTTC
CASSSYRGRGDLAKNIQYF
>NA|TRBJ2-7|NA|TRBV18
TGTGCCAGCTCCCATACACAAACCTCCTACGAGCAGTACTTC
CASSHTQTSYEQYF
>TRBD2|TRBJ2-3|NA|TRBV3-1/TRBV3-2
TGTGCCAGCAGGACTAGCGGGGGAACAGATACGCAGTATTTT
CASRTSGGTDTQYF
>TRBD2|TRBJ2-1|NA|TRBV5-1
TGCGCCAGCAGCTACCCGGGACTAAAGAATGAGCAGTTCTTC
CASSYPGLKNEQFF
>NA|TRBJ1-4|NA|TRBV6-5
TGTGCCAGCAGTTACATCTCTGCAACTAATGAAAAACTGTTTTTT
CASSYISATNEKLFF
>NA|TRBJ1-4|once|TRBV19
TGTGCCAGTAGTGAAAGACGGGCAACTAATGAAAAACTGTTTTTT
CASSERRATNEKLFF
>TRBD2|TRBJ2-1|NA|TRBV11-3
TGTGCCAGCAGCTTTATTAGCGGGGGTGGGGAGCAGTTCTTC
CASSFISGGGEQFF
>NA|TRBJ1-1|NA|TRBV5-1
TGCGCCAGCAGCTTGAACTCGAACACTGAAGCTTTCTTT
CASSLNSNTEAFF
>TRBD2|TRBJ2-2|NA|TRBV29-1
TGCAGCGGAACACGGACTAGCGGGTCCGGGGAGCTGTTTTTT
CSGTRTSGSGELFF
>TRBD1|TRBJ1-6|NA|TRBV5-1
TGCGCCAGCAGCCCCGGGACAGGGGGCCGGTCACCCCTCCACTTT
CASSPGTGGRSPLHF
>TRBD2|TRBJ2-7|few|TRBV7-9
TGTGCCAGCAGCTTAGATCAGTTCCCTAGCGGGAGTGATTTCTACGAGCAGTACTTC
CASSLDQFPSGSDFYEQYF
>NA|TRBJ1-4|NA|TRBV27
TGTGCCAGCAGTTTAGTAGGGGTTATGGCTAATGAAAAACTGTTTTTT
CASSLVGVMANEKLFF
>NA|TRBJ1-2|NA|TRBV9
TGTGCCAGCAGGGCCGATGGGGCCTTTGACTATGGCTACACCTTC
CASRADGAFDYGYTF
>NA|TRBJ2-7|NA|TRBV5-8
TGTGCCAGCAGCTTGGAGGGACCGGGACTCGGACCGGGGGAGCAGTACTTC
CASSLEGPGLGPGEQYF
>TRBD2|TRBJ2-7|NA|TRBV19
TGTGCCAGTAGTATCGGGGGACTAGCGGGAACAAGCTACGAGCAGTACTTC
CASSIGGLAGTSYEQYF
>NA|TRBJ1-2|NA|TRBV6-6
TGTGCCAGCAGTTCAGGACAGTCGTGGGGCTACACCTTC
CASSSGQSWGYTF
>TRBD1|TRBJ2-7|NA|TRBV19
TGTGCCAGTAGTTCACGGACAGGTATCTACGAGCAGTACTTC
CASSSRTGIYEQYF
>TRBD2|TRBJ2-7|once|TRBV14
TGTGCCAGCAGCCAAGTGACTAGCGTAGCCGAGCAGTACTTC
CASSQVTSVAEQYF
>TRBD1|TRBJ1-2|NA|TRBV6-5
TGTGCCAGCAGTTTCGCGGACAGGCTTAACTATGGCTACACCTTC
CASSFADRLNYGYTF